One sample yielded the 5 T cell receptor beta chains listed below, sequenced in a study of T cells in Graves' hyperthyroidism and ophthalmopathy. The investigators amplified TCR beta CDR3 regions from RNA transcripts. Using the HTBI primer set, a first-round RT-PCR was run on the TCR CDR3. One entry per CDR3 protein results from TCRdb running MiXCR on the multiplex PCR reads. The sample lists just under 750,000 distinct CDR3 sequences; roughly a third were seen once. The specimen was blood. The receptors here all came from a woman in her thirties or forties with Graves' hyperthyroidism.

The chain couples TRBV29-1 to TRBJ2-7; D is possibly TRBD1 or TRBD2 (6 bases each). The germline V gene encodes CDR1 SQVTM and CDR2 ANQGSEA. CDR3 length: 12 amino acids. The V end lost 7 bases, the J end lost 2 bases, and 12 bases lay between the germline ends. CDR3 protein: CSARGTTYEQYF. The DNA for the CDR3 is TGCAGCGCTCGGGGGACAACCTACGAGCAGTACTTC.

This clonotype was seen only a few times. The chain is built from TRBV6-5 and TRBJ2-7, with 8 bases matching TRBD1. Germline loops: CDR1 MNHEY, CDR2 SVGAGI. The CDR3 spans 16 residues. Trimming cost V 4 bases and J 0 bases; bases outside gene matches: 8. The CDR3 is CASSSYKTGGSYEQYF. Here the CDR3 DNA reads TGTGCCAGCAGTTCGTACAAAACAGGGGGCTCCTACGAGCAGTACTTC.

The chain has TRBV12-5 and TRBJ1-2; tentative D call: TRBD1 (6 bases). Trimming left V 3 bases short and J 8 bases short, with 25 bases between. This CDR3 is built from 17 residues. Germline lookup yields CDR1 LGHNT and CDR2 FRNRAP. DNA for the CDR3: TGTGCTAGTGGTTTCACCCTACGGAAACAGGGAGACGACGGCTACACCTTC. This translates into CASGFTLRKQGDDGYTF.

This clonotype has ten or more counts. This chain links TRBV5-1 with TRBJ1-2; the match to TRBD1 covers 7 bases. The CDR3 sequence is 16 residues long. CDR1 and CDR2 from the germline V gene are SGHRS and YFSETQ. The trim removed 0 bases at V and 0 bases at J, leaving 5 bases unmatched. The DNA for the CDR3 is TGCGCCAGCAGCTTGGGACAGGGCCTTGCTAACTATGGCTACACCTTC. This encodes CASSLGQGLANYGYTF. Filled out from reference TRBV5-1 and TRBJ1-2, the complete variable domain reads KAGVTQTPRYLIKTRGQQVTLSCSPISGHRSVSWYQQTPGQGLQFLFEYFSETQRNKGNFPGRFSGRQFSNSRSEMNVSTLELGDSALYLCASSLGQGLANYGYTFGSGTRLTVV.

The CDR3 DNA reads as TGTGCCAGTAGTATAACCGGGCCCAGGGGCTATGGCTACACCTTC. The encoded protein is CASSITGPRGYGYTF. This rearrangement joins TRBV19 to TRBJ1-2; a weak D match, TRBD1 (6 bases). Looked up from germline, CDR1 is LNHDA and CDR2 is SQIVND (reference sequence). The CDR3 consists of 15 residues. V lost 2 bases and J 4 bases, leaving 14 bases between the germline ends.